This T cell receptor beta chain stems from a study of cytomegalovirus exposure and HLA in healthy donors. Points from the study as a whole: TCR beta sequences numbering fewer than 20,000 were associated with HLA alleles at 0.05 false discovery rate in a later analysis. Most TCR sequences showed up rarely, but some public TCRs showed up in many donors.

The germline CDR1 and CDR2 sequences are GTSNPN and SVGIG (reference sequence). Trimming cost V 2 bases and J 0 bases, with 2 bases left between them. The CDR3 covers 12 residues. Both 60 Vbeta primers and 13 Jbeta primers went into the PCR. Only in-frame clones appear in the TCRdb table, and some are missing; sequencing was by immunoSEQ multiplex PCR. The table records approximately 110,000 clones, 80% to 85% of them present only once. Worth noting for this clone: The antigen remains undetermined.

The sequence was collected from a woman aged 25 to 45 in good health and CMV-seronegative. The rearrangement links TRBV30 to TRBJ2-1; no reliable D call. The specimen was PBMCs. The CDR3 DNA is TGTGCCTGGAGTTACTCCTACAATGAGCAGTTCTTC. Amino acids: CAWSYSYNEQFF.